This T cell receptor beta chain was sequenced during a study of cytomegalovirus exposure and HLA in healthy donors. Broader study findings: A later analysis showed HLA-associated TCR beta chains outstripping equally common others in clonal expansion.

PCR used 60 Vbeta primers and 13 Jbeta primers. The method was immunoSEQ multiplex PCR; TCRdb's version includes in-frame clones alone and lacks a portion of them. The repertoire has 180,000 or so clones, roughly 80% of them found once; the top ten carry around 8.3%. In its sample, this clone was seen once. What it binds is not known. Germline CDR1 and CDR2: MNHEY and SMNVEV (reference sequence). The junction had 15 bases not matched to a gene; V was cut back by 6 bases and J by 8 bases. The CDR3 totals 15 residues. Sequenced sample: PBMCs. The source is a woman aged 35 to 49 in good health and CMV-seropositive. The chain has TRBV27 and TRBJ1-2; 7 positions match TRBD1. CDR3 nucleotide sequence: TGTGCCAGCAGCCCCTCGGACAGGCCCCATAGCGGCTACACCTTC. It encodes CASSPSDRPHSGYTF.